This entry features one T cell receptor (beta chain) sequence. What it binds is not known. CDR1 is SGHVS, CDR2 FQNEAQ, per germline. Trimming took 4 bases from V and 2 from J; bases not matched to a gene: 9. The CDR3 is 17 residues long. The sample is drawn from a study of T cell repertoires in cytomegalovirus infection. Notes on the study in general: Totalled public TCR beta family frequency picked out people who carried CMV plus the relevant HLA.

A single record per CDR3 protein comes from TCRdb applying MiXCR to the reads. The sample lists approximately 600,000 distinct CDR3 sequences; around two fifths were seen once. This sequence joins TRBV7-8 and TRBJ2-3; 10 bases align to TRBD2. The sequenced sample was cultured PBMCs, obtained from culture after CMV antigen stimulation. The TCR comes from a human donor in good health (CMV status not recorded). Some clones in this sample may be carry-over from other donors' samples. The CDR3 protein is CASSSRGLAPFTDTQYF. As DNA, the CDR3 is TGTGCCAGCAGCTCGCGGGGACTAGCGCCCTTCACAGATACGCAGTATTTT.